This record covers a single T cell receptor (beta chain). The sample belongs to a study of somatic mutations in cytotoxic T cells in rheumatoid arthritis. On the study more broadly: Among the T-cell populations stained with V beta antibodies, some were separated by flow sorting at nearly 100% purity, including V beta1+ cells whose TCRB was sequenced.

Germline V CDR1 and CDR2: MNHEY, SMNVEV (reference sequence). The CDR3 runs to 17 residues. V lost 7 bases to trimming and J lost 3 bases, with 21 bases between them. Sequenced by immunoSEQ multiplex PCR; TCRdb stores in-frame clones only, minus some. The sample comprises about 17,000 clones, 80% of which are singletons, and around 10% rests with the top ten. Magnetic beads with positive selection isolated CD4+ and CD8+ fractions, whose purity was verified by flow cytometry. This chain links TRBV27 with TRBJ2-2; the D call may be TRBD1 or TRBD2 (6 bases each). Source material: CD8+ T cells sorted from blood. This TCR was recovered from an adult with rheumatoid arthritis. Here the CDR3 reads CASTLVGGPGDTGELFF. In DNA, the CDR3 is TGTGCCAGCACCCTAGTTGGGGGGCCTGGGGACACCGGGGAGCTGTTTTTT.